This T cell receptor (beta chain) is drawn from a study of T cell repertoires in cytomegalovirus infection. TCRdb redid the calling of the reads with MiXCR, one entry per CDR3 protein. The sample contains about a million distinct CDR3 sequences, around 30% of which appear only once. Of note for this clonotype: The antigen remains undetermined. A much larger clone differs from this one at a single base, so this may be a read error.

Germline assignment: CDR1 MNHEY and CDR2 SVGAGI. CDR3 length: 11 residues. After removal of 6 bases from V and 8 bases from J, the junction contained 3 bases not matched to a gene. This clonotype originated in a human donor in good health (CMV status not recorded). Some clones in this sample may be carry-over from other donors' samples. The sample was cultured CD8+ T cells from PBMCs, taken from culture after CMV antigen stimulation. V is TRBV6-5 and J is TRBJ1-1; TRBD1 aligns across 7 bases. In DNA, the CDR3 is TGTGCCAGCAGCCGGGGACAGGAAGCTTTCTTT. Residues: CASSRGQEAFF.